These 27 T cell receptor beta chains share one sample of origin, sequenced in a study of identical twins. TCRdb passed the 5' RACE reads through MiXCR, listing each CDR3 protein once. The repertoire consists of just over 450,000 distinct CDR3 sequences, with 14% occurring once and the leading ten covering 0.5% to 0.65%. This same sample was also taken into another study, of yellow fever vaccine responses in identical twins.

The sample comprised CD4+ T cells sorted from blood. These receptors all stem from a woman younger than 30 in good health.

This clonotype came up many times. V and J are TRBV20-1 and TRBJ2-7; D gene unclear. The V and J ends lost 5 bases and 0 bases respectively, with 5 bases between them. From germline, CDR1 is DFQATT and CDR2 SNEGSKA (reference sequence). This CDR3 has 11 amino acids. The CDR3 here is CSAGDSYEQYF. As DNA, the CDR3 is TGCAGTGCTGGGGACTCCTACGAGCAGTACTTC.

This clonotype was picked up a small number of times. At one end the junction does not follow the germline gene, possibly because of a read error. This chain joins TRBV5-6 and TRBJ2-1, with D possibly called TRBD1 or TRBD2 (5 bases each). CDR3 length equals 13 residues. Per the germline V gene, CDR1 is SGHDT and CDR2 is YYEEEE. CDR3 sequence (DNA): TGTGCCAGCAGCTTTAGGGAGACAGCTTTCGTCCTATTC. Protein product: CASSFRETAFVLF.

The rearrangement links TRBV12-3 or TRBV12-4 to TRBJ2-7; 9 bases agree with TRBD1. Trimming at V came to 6 bases and at J to 3 bases, leaving 9 bases not matched to a gene. This CDR3 is 15 amino acids long. The CDR3 protein is CASSSRDRVNYEQYF. The CDR3, as DNA: TGTGCCAGCAGCTCACGGGACAGGGTTAACTACGAGCAGTACTTC.

This clonotype turned up a few times. The chain is built from TRBV4-3 and TRBJ2-7, with TRBD2 matching 7 bases. Germline CDR1 LGHNA, CDR2 YSLEER. V dropped 1 base and J dropped 5; count of bases not matched to a gene: 2. The CDR3 is 13 amino acids. CDR3 nucleotide sequence: TGCGCCAGCAGCCAAGGGACTAGGGACGAGCAGTACTTC. This sequence encodes CASSQGTRDEQYF.

This clonotype was observed a few times. V is TRBV4-3 and J is TRBJ2-3, with D possibly being TRBD2 (5 bases). The CDR3 totals 18 residues. Per the germline V gene, CDR1 is LGHNA and CDR2 is YSLEER. V was pared by 0 bases and J by 3 bases, with 19 bases between. DNA for the CDR3: TGCGCCAGCAGCCAAGATCTTGGCTCCCGGGAAAGGACAGATACGCAGTATTTT. Amino acid sequence: CASSQDLGSRERTDTQYF.

This clonotype was seen repeatedly, ten times or more. The chain employs TRBV12-3 or TRBV12-4 and TRBJ2-5, with 8 bases that match TRBD1. Trimming cost V 4 bases and J 4 bases; bases outside gene matches: 5. The length of the CDR3 is 14 residues. CDR3 region: CASSSTGGPETQYF. The CDR3 region has the DNA TGTGCCAGCAGTTCCACAGGGGGTCCAGAGACCCAGTACTTC.

In this sample, this clonotype turned up a few times. V and J are TRBV4-3 and TRBJ2-2; maybe TRBD1 (6 bases). The ends were cut back, 1 base at V and 1 base at J, with 13 bases in the middle. This CDR3 region has 17 residues. The germline V gene encodes CDR1 LGHNA and CDR2 YSLEER. The CDR3 reads CASSQAPGTRNTGELFF. The CDR3 region has the DNA TGCGCCAGCAGCCAAGCGCCCGGGACAAGGAACACCGGGGAGCTGTTTTTT.

This clonotype was seen a handful of times. The rearrangement joins TRBV5-1 to TRBJ2-7, with 7 bases matching TRBD1. Germline loops: CDR1 SGHRS, CDR2 YFSETQ. V trimming: 3 bases; J trimming: 6 bases; junction bases outside the gene matches: 9. The CDR3 is made up of 14 amino acids. DNA of the CDR3: TGCGCCAGCAGCTCGCTCCCGGGGACAGCCGAGCAGTACTTC. Its protein is CASSSLPGTAEQYF.

This chain joins TRBV5-1 and TRBJ2-7; 11 bases match TRBD1. The CDR3 has 15 amino acids. The germline CDR1 and CDR2 sequences are SGHRS and YFSETQ. With V trimmed by 3 bases and J by 3 bases, 5 bases remained unmatched. The chain's CDR3 is CASSSTGTGGYEQYF. As DNA, the CDR3 is TGCGCCAGCAGCTCGACCGGGACAGGGGGCTACGAGCAGTACTTC.

The genes are TRBV10-2 and TRBJ2-1, with D possibly being TRBD2 (6 bases). CDR1 and CDR2 (germline): WSHSY, SAAADI. The ends were cut back, 6 bases at V and 0 bases at J, with 18 bases in the middle. The CDR3 is 17 amino acids. CDR3 residues: CASSDTMAGLSYNEQFF. In DNA, the CDR3 is TGCGCCAGCAGCGATACCATGGCGGGACTCTCCTACAATGAGCAGTTCTTC.

This clonotype was recorded many times. The chain recombines TRBV10-3 with TRBJ2-5; the D gene could be TRBD1 or TRBD2 (6 bases each). Trimming stripped 5 bases from V and 0 bases from J, with 10 bases between. Germline CDR1 ENHRY, CDR2 SYGVKD. CDR3 length equals 14 residues. The CDR3 sequence: CAISPRDNQETQYF. In nucleotides, the CDR3 is TGTGCCATCAGTCCGCGGGACAACCAAGAGACCCAGTACTTC.

V is TRBV6-2 or TRBV6-3 and J is TRBJ1-2; D unclear. Trimming removed 5 bases from V and 4 bases from J, with 8 bases in between. Per the germline V gene, CDR1 is MNHEY and CDR2 is SVGEGT. There are 12 residues in the CDR3. CDR3 sequence (DNA): TGTGCCAGCAGTCTACGGCCCTATGGCTACACCTTC. Protein sequence: CASSLRPYGYTF.

This clonotype occurred a few times. This chain joins TRBV7-2 and TRBJ1-3; a possible D gene is TRBD1 (5 bases). V lost 6 bases and J 4 bases, leaving 16 bases between the germline ends. Germline CDR1 SGHTA, CDR2 FQGNSA. The CDR3 contains 15 residues. The CDR3 loop reads CASRPGGFSGNTIYF. The CDR3 DNA reads TGTGCCAGCAGGCCGGGGGGGTTTTCCGGAAACACCATATATTTT. Drawing the rest from reference TRBV7-2 and TRBJ1-3, the complete variable domain is GAGVSQSPSNKVTEKGKDVELRCDPISGHTALYWYRQSLGQGLEFLIYFQGNSAPDKSGLPSDRFSAERTGGSVSTLTIQRTQQEDSAVYLCASRPGGFSGNTIYFGEGSWLTVV.

As regards this clonotype: A single base separates this from a much larger clone, so it may be a read error. The CDR3 DNA follows: TGTGCCAGCAGCCAGACTAGCGCAGCCTACGAGCAGTACTTC. Translation: CASSQTSAAYEQYF. The chain carries TRBV3-1 and TRBJ2-7; 8 bases are shared with TRBD2. This CDR3 is 14 amino acids long. The germline V gene has CDR1 LGHDT and CDR2 YNNKEL (reference sequence). Trimming cost V 3 bases and J 2 bases; bases outside gene matches: 3.

This clonotype was counted a few times. The genes are TRBV7-2 and TRBJ1-2, with TRBD1 matching over 12 bases. V shed 3 bases, J shed 4 bases, and the junction held 9 bases outside the gene matches. Germline CDR1 and CDR2: SGHTA and FQGNSA. This CDR3 spans 17 amino acids. CDR3: CASSLRDRGRLSYGYTF. CDR3 DNA: TGTGCCAGCAGCTTGCGGGACAGGGGGCGTCTGAGCTATGGCTACACCTTC.

V and J are TRBV6-4 and TRBJ2-1; the match to TRBD2 covers 8 bases. Germline assignment: CDR1 MRHNA and CDR2 SNTAGT. Losses at the gene ends were 4 bases for V and 3 bases for J; bases not matched to a gene: 2. This CDR3 is 14 amino acids long. CDR3 DNA sequence: TGTGCCAGCAGTGTCGCGGGAGGCTACAATGAGCAGTTCTTC. Its protein is CASSVAGGYNEQFF.

The chain employs TRBV12-3 or TRBV12-4 and TRBJ2-1; D is possibly TRBD2 (6 bases). The V gene lost 9 bases and the J gene lost 7 bases, with 22 bases spanning the gap. CDR3 length equals 15 residues. This CDR3 reads CASATRDSRINEQFF. As DNA, the CDR3 is TGTGCCAGTGCGACCCGGGACTCGAGGATAAATGAGCAGTTCTTC.

This clonotype was counted a few times. The chain joins TRBV27 to TRBJ2-3; 11 bases map to TRBD2. Germline V lookup: CDR1 MNHEY, CDR2 SMNVEV (reference sequence). The CDR3 has 15 amino acids. Trimming took 5 bases from V and 6 from J; bases not matched to a gene: 7. For the CDR3, the DNA is TGTGCCAGCAGTCGACTAGCGGGACTTGGGGATACGCAGTATTTT. It codes for CASSRLAGLGDTQYF.

This rearrangement joins TRBV28 to TRBJ2-1; D is possibly TRBD1 (6 bases). The ends were cut back, 6 bases at V and 4 bases at J, with 10 bases in the middle. Germline assignment: CDR1 MDHEN and CDR2 SYDVKM. The CDR3 consists of 13 residues. The CDR3 loop is CASREQGYNEQFF. The CDR3 DNA sequence: TGTGCCAGCAGGGAACAGGGATACAATGAGCAGTTCTTC.

Only a few counts were recorded for this clonotype. The chain uses TRBV21-1 and TRBJ2-3. TRBV21-1 is deemed a pseudogene. This CDR3 spans 16 amino acids. CDR3 in DNA: TGTGCCAGCAGCAAAGCGCGGGAACAGTGCACAGATACGCAGTATTTT. Residues: CASSKAREQCTDTQYF.

This rearrangement joins TRBV5-6 to TRBJ2-7; D is perhaps TRBD1 or TRBD2 (6 bases each). The CDR3 loop spans 12 amino acids. Germline loops: CDR1 SGHDT, CDR2 YYEEEE. The ends were cut back, 4 bases at V and 9 bases at J, with 14 bases in the middle. The CDR3 DNA sequence: TGTGCCAGCAGCCGTACAGGGAGGAGGCAGTACTTC. Its translation is CASSRTGRRQYF.

The J gene is TRBJ2-7, the V gene TRBV7-8, with TRBD1 matching over 9 bases. The CDR3 consists of 16 residues. V shed 7 bases and J 4 bases; nucleotides not matched to a gene: 14. Germline CDR1 SGHVS, CDR2 FQNEAQ. For the CDR3, the DNA is TGTGCCAGCATTAGCTCCGGGACAGGGACCCTATACGAGCAGTACTTC. Its translation: CASISSGTGTLYEQYF.

This clonotype was counted a few times. V is TRBV28 and J is TRBJ2-7; D possibly matches TRBD1 or TRBD2 (5 bases each). Per germline, CDR1 MDHEN and CDR2 SYDVKM. This CDR3 region has 15 residues. Trimming took 3 bases from V and 0 from J, leaving 12 bases between them. The CDR3 region has the DNA TGTGCCAGCAGTTTTTGGGGGTCGAACTCCTACGAGCAGTACTTC. This encodes CASSFWGSNSYEQYF.

The CDR3 DNA sequence: TGTGCCAGCACCAGGAAAGCGACCTTGGTCTATGGCTACACCTTC. Its protein is CASTRKATLVYGYTF. V gene TRBV12-3 or TRBV12-4 combines with J gene TRBJ1-2; no firm D call. Trimming shortened V by 7 bases and J by 4 bases, and 19 bases separated the two germline ends. The CDR3 runs 15 residues.

In this sample, this clonotype turned up many times. V usage is TRBV12-3 or TRBV12-4 and J usage is TRBJ2-7; TRBD2 might be the D (6 bases). The CDR3 runs to 14 residues. Trimming stripped 1 base from V and 5 bases from J, with 12 bases between. The DNA for the CDR3 is TGTGCCAGCAGTTTAGGCCCCGGGAGCGACGAGCAGTACTTC. Its protein product is CASSLGPGSDEQYF.

This clonotype was picked up a small number of times. This chain links TRBV5-6 with TRBJ2-5; D perhaps matches TRBD2 (5 bases). This CDR3 spans 16 amino acids. Looked up from germline, CDR1 is SGHDT and CDR2 is YYEEEE. Trimming shortened V by 2 bases and J by 5 bases, and 19 bases separated the two germline ends. CDR3 loop: CASSLRGSLRAETQYF. The DNA for the CDR3 is TGTGCCAGCAGCTTACGGGGATCTCTGAGGGCTGAGACCCAGTACTTC.

This clonotype has just a few counts. The chain couples TRBV5-5 to TRBJ2-1, with 9 nucleotides matching TRBD1. There are 15 residues in the CDR3. Losses at the gene ends were 3 bases for V and 8 bases for J; bases not matched to a gene: 9. Germline V gene sequence: CDR1 SGHKS, CDR2 YYEKEE (reference sequence). The CDR3 DNA reads as TGTGCCAGCAGCTGGGAGACAGGGGGTATAGATGAGCAGTTCTTC. This codes for CASSWETGGIDEQFF.